The 23 T cell receptor beta chains below were found in one sample sequenced in a study of T cell responses to AZD1222 COVID-19 vaccine. Libraries were prepared by immunoSEQ multiplex PCR; TCRdb keeps only in-frame clonotypes and omits some of them. The sample lists 140,000 to 150,000 clones, around 94% occurring once. This sample comprised peripheral blood, obtained after recovery from COVID-19. These receptors came from an adult who had recovered from COVID-19.

In DNA form, the CDR3 reads TGTGCCAGCAGTCCTCGGACTAGCGGGGATTACAATGAGCAGTTCTTC. Protein product: CASSPRTSGDYNEQFF. This chain connects TRBV28 to TRBJ2-1; 12 bases align to TRBD2. The CDR3 extends over 16 amino acids. Germline CDR1 MDHEN, CDR2 SYDVKM. V was pared by 5 bases and J by 4 bases, with 6 bases of the junction left unmatched.

This sequence joins TRBV3-1 (or the pseudogene TRBV3-2) and TRBJ1-5; tentative D call: TRBD1 (5 bases). This CDR3 spans 13 amino acids. Germline V gene lookup returns CDR1 LGHDT and CDR2 YNNKEL (reference sequence). Trimming shortened V by 6 bases and J by 5 bases, and 11 bases separated the two germline ends. CDR3 residues: CASSPGRHQPQHF. CDR3 bases: TGTGCCAGCAGTCCAGGGAGGCATCAGCCCCAGCATTTT.

In nucleotides, the CDR3 is TGTGCCATCAGTAATACAGGGGGCAAGGGCAATCAGCCCCAGCATTTT. This translates into CAISNTGGKGNQPQHF. The chain combines TRBV10-3 with TRBJ1-5; 9 positions match TRBD1. Germline CDR1 and CDR2: ENHRY and SYGVKD. CDR3 length equals 16 residues. The junction had 7 bases not matched to a gene; V was cut back by 5 bases and J by 2 bases.

The chain joins TRBV4-2 to TRBJ2-7; D is ambiguous. V lost 1 base and J 2 bases, leaving 12 bases between the germline ends. Per the germline V gene, CDR1 is LGHNA and CDR2 is YNFKEQ. The CDR3 is made up of 15 amino acids. CDR3 nucleotides: TGTGCCAGCAGCCAAGGGAAGGGCCAGCCCTACGAGCAGTACTTC. It is translated as CASSQGKGQPYEQYF.

The chain has TRBV28 and TRBJ1-6; D remains ambiguous. CDR3 length equals 13 residues. V was trimmed by 8 bases and J by 8 bases, leaving 13 bases between them. From germline, CDR1 is MDHEN and CDR2 SYDVKM. The CDR3 region has the DNA TGTGCCAGCCTCTACGGTGGGGATTCACCCCTCCACTTT. Translated: CASLYGGDSPLHF.

V and J are TRBV5-1 and TRBJ2-7; 7 bases fit TRBD1. V was clipped by 0 bases and J by 4 bases; unmatched bases: 7. Per germline, CDR1 SGHRS and CDR2 YFSETQ. The CDR3 consists of 15 residues. CDR3 coding DNA: TGCGCCAGCAGCTTGGGGGACAGACCGCTTTACGAGCAGTACTTC. It codes for CASSLGDRPLYEQYF.

The V call is TRBV5-1, the J call TRBJ2-7; D gene unclear. Germline V gives CDR1 SGHRS, CDR2 YFSETQ. V lost 4 bases and J lost 7, with 18 bases in between. This CDR3 region has 14 residues. The CDR3 DNA sequence: TGCGCCAGCAGCGTCGGAGTAACATTGGGGGAGCAGTACTTC. Translation gives CASSVGVTLGEQYF.

This chain links TRBV6-1 with TRBJ1-2; no clear D gene. CDR3 length equals 13 residues. V gave up 2 bases and J gave up 2 bases, with 6 bases separating them. Germline assignment: CDR1 MNHNS and CDR2 SASEGT. CDR3 sequence (DNA): TGTGCCAGCAGTGAATCCTCGAACTATGGCTACACCTTC. Amino acid sequence: CASSESSNYGYTF.

The V gene is TRBV28, the J gene TRBJ2-3; no clear D. The CDR3 is 11 amino acids. Germline lookup yields CDR1 MDHEN and CDR2 SYDVKM. Trimming took 8 bases from V and 7 from J, leaving 10 bases between them. The CDR3 DNA reads as TGTGCCAGCGGTGGACCACATACGCAGTATTTT. Translated, it gives CASGGPHTQYF.

About this clone: A read error may account for a junction end that differs from germline. The chain links TRBV19 to TRBJ2-2; TRBD1 aligns across 8 bases. Germline V gene sequence: CDR1 LNHDA, CDR2 SQIVND (reference sequence). CDR3 size: 19 residues. CDR3 in amino acids: CASSISGTRQGWNPGELFF. The CDR3 DNA sequence: TGTGCCAGTAGTATATCCGGCACCCGACAGGGGTGGAACCCCGGGGAGCTGTTTTTT.

The chain employs TRBV6-5 and TRBJ1-3; weak D call: TRBD1 (6 bases). The CDR3 is 12 amino acids. The V gene lost 5 bases and the J gene lost 9 bases, with 11 bases spanning the gap. Looked up from germline, CDR1 is MNHEY and CDR2 is SVGAGI. CDR3 residues: CASSRTDGTIYF. The CDR3 DNA reads TGTGCCAGCAGTCGGACAGACGGCACCATATATTTT.

This clone was recorded once. The genes are TRBV11-1 and TRBJ2-7; TRBD2 matches at 7 bases. The CDR3 has 14 residues. J lost 1 base, V lost 3 bases, and 3 bases had no gene match. Per germline, CDR1 SGHAT and CDR2 FQDESV (reference sequence). The CDR3 here is CASSLGGTSYEQYF. CDR3 sequence (DNA): TGTGCCAGCAGCTTGGGAGGGACTTCCTACGAGCAGTACTTC. Full variable domain (missing parts from reference TRBV11-1 and TRBJ2-7): EAEVAQSPRYKITEKSQAVAFWCDPISGHATLYWYRQILGQGPELLVQFQDESVVDDSQLPKDRFSAERLKGVDSTLKIQPAELGDSAMYLCASSLGGTSYEQYFGPGTRLTVT.

This clone has just one count. This chain joins TRBV5-1 and TRBJ2-1, with D perhaps matching TRBD1 (6 bases). CDR1 is SGHRS and CDR2 is YFSETQ in the germline V gene. The CDR3 is 13 amino acids. The germline V and J ends were trimmed by 0 bases and 9 bases, with 10 bases remaining between them. The chain's CDR3 is CASSLDPGAEQFF. CDR3 DNA: TGCGCCAGCAGCTTGGACCCAGGGGCTGAGCAGTTCTTC.

The chain combines TRBV19 with TRBJ1-4, with 9 bases that match TRBD1. The ends lost 2 bases at V and 8 bases at J; junction bases unmatched: 6. This CDR3 comprises 15 residues. Looked up from germline, CDR1 is LNHDA and CDR2 is SQIVND (reference sequence). The CDR3 is CASSIWTGVGEKLFF. DNA of the CDR3: TGTGCCAGTAGTATATGGACAGGGGTTGGAGAAAAACTGTTTTTT.

CDR3 loop: CASSPGDTDTQYF. The CDR3 coding sequence is TGTGCCAGCAGTCCCGGGGACACAGATACGCAGTATTTT. The chain has TRBV28 and TRBJ2-3, with D maybe TRBD2 (5 bases). Trimming left V 5 bases short and J 2 bases short, with 8 bases between. The CDR3 loop spans 13 amino acids. CDR1 and CDR2 from the germline V gene are MDHEN and SYDVKM.

The chain is built from TRBV19 and TRBJ1-1, with 7 bases identical to TRBD1. CDR3 length equals 13 residues. Per the germline V gene, CDR1 is LNHDA and CDR2 is SQIVND (reference sequence). After removal of 6 bases from V and 0 bases from J, the junction contained 1 base not matched to a gene. CDR3 amino acids: CASRDRVNTEAFF. DNA of the CDR3: TGTGCCAGTAGAGACAGGGTGAACACTGAAGCTTTCTTT.

This rearrangement joins TRBV7-6 to TRBJ1-6; 10 nucleotides match TRBD1. The CDR3 consists of 16 residues. The J segment lost 9 bases and the V segment lost 3 bases, leaving 8 bases of the junction unmatched. Germline CDR1 SGHVS, CDR2 FNYEAQ. CDR3 protein: CASSLGTGDRSSPLHF. In nucleotides, the CDR3 is TGTGCCAGCAGCTTGGGGACAGGGGACAGAAGTTCACCCCTCCACTTT.

The chain carries TRBV25-1 and TRBJ2-2, with a possible D match to TRBD1 (7 bases). V was trimmed by 7 bases and J by 4 bases, leaving 25 bases between them. Germline V lookup: CDR1 MGHDK, CDR2 SYGVNS. The length of the CDR3 is 18 residues. Here the CDR3 reads CASTRPGGLAEGTGELFF. For the CDR3, the DNA is TGTGCCAGCACCAGACCAGGGGGTCTCGCGGAGGGCACCGGGGAGCTGTTTTTT. Full variable domain (missing parts from reference TRBV25-1 and TRBJ2-2): EADIYQTPRYLVIGTGKKITLECSQTMGHDKMYWYQQDPGMELHLIHYSYGVNSTEKGDLSSESTVSRIRTEHFPLTLESARPSHTSQYLCASTRPGGLAEGTGELFFGEGSRLTVL.

The chain has TRBV30 and TRBJ2-2; 9 nucleotides match TRBD2. The germline CDR1 and CDR2 sequences are GTSNPN and SVGIG (reference sequence). Trimming took 0 bases from V and 9 from J; bases not matched to a gene: 17. The CDR3 extends over 18 amino acids. Here the CDR3 DNA reads TGTGCCTGGAGTGTAGGGCTAGCGGGACACCACTGGCGGAGGGAGCTGTTTTTT. This encodes CAWSVGLAGHHWRRELFF.

This chain uses TRBV4-2 with TRBJ2-1, with 7 bases aligning to TRBD2. This CDR3 spans 15 amino acids. Losses at the gene ends were 9 bases for V and 2 bases for J; bases not matched to a gene: 10. Per the germline V gene, CDR1 is LGHNA and CDR2 is YNFKEQ. The CDR3 sequence: CASSRLAETYNEQFF. Written as DNA, the CDR3 is TGTGCCAGTTCAAGGCTAGCGGAGACCTACAATGAGCAGTTCTTC.

This chain connects TRBV18 to TRBJ2-7; 9 nucleotides agree with TRBD2. Losses at the gene ends were 3 bases for V and 3 bases for J; bases not matched to a gene: 15. Looked up from germline, CDR1 is KGHSH and CDR2 is LQKENI. The CDR3 extends over 18 amino acids. CDR3: CASSPPGFGLARIYEQYF. CDR3 coding DNA: TGTGCCAGCTCACCCCCGGGATTCGGACTAGCGCGGATCTACGAGCAGTACTTC.

V and J are TRBV6-2 or TRBV6-3 and TRBJ2-4, with D possibly TRBD1 on 5 matching bases. V was pared by 6 bases and J by 9 bases, with 18 bases between. Germline CDR1 MNHEY, CDR2 SVGEGT. The CDR3 length is 14 residues. This CDR3 reads CASSPIPGYGIQYF. The CDR3 DNA reads as TGTGCCAGCAGCCCCATCCCAGGGTACGGCATTCAGTACTTC.

This clone showed up just a few times. This sequence joins TRBV5-1 and TRBJ1-2; 11 bases are a match to TRBD1. The CDR3 consists of 15 residues. Germline V gene lookup returns CDR1 SGHRS and CDR2 YFSETQ. The junction had 8 bases not matched to a gene; V was cut back by 8 bases and J by 2 bases. This CDR3 is CASHPGDRGNYGYTF. CDR3 DNA sequence: TGCGCCAGTCACCCAGGGGACAGGGGGAACTATGGCTACACCTTC.